Presented here are 24 T cell receptor beta chains from one specimen sequenced in a study of monozygotic twins with inflammatory bowel disease. TCRdb reanalyzed the 5' RACE reads and collapses them to one entry per CDR3 protein, without DNA. This sample's table reports 300,000 to 350,000 distinct CDR3 sequences. The sample taken for sequencing was blood. The receptors shown here come from a human donor with ulcerative colitis or Crohn's disease, or a healthy co-twin of an affected twin (not recorded which).

The chain's CDR3 is CASSWGGVGAFF. J is TRBJ1-1 and V is TRBV12-3 or TRBV12-4. This CDR3 is 12 amino acids long.

The chain carries TRBV15 and TRBJ1-6; TCRdb returns TRBD1, unconfirmable since there is no DNA. Germline CDR1 is LNHNV and CDR2 is YYDKDF (reference sequence). This CDR3 region has 15 residues. The chain's CDR3 is CATSREHRDNSPLHF.

The chain couples TRBV5-5 to TRBJ2-3; TCRdb outputs TRBD1, but without DNA this stays unchecked. CDR3 length equals 16 residues. Germline CDR1 and CDR2: SGHKS and YYEKEE (reference sequence). CDR3 amino acids: CASRERSAGRTDTQYF.

This chain uses TRBV2 with TRBJ2-2; TCRdb's D call, TRBD1, is unchecked because there is no DNA. The CDR3 spans 15 residues. From germline, CDR1 is SNHLY and CDR2 FYNNEI. CDR3 amino acids: CATGTGGAVAGELFF.

The genes are TRBV19 and TRBJ1-5; TCRdb selects TRBD1, and the lack of DNA leaves this call unchecked. The CDR3 runs 14 residues. The V gene's germline CDR1 is LNHDA and CDR2 SQIVND (reference sequence). The CDR3 spells CASRGTGEAQPQHF.

The gene calls are TRBV7-3 and TRBJ2-3; the D call of TRBD1 rests on TCRdb alone, since no DNA is present to check it. The length of the CDR3 is 17 residues. Germline CDR1 SGHTA, CDR2 FQGTGA. The CDR3 loop reads CASSLTERWDSTDTQYF. The variable domain in full, completed from reference TRBV7-3 and TRBJ2-3, reads GAGVSQTPSNKVTEKGKYVELRCDPISGHTALYWYRQSLGQGPEFLIYFQGTGAADDSGLPNDRFFAVRPEGSVSTLKIQRTERGDSAVYLCASSLTERWDSTDTQYFGPGTRLTVL.

The gene calls are TRBV6-6 and TRBJ1-1; TCRdb's D call, TRBD1, is unchecked because there is no DNA. There are 14 residues in the CDR3. Germline CDR1 and CDR2: MNHNY and SVGAGI (reference sequence). CDR3 protein: CASSLDDSVTEAFF.

The chain is built from TRBV4-1 and TRBJ1-6; TCRdb's D call of TRBD1 is untestable without DNA. Germline-derived CDR1 and CDR2 are MGHRA and YSYEKL. This CDR3 contains 14 residues. The CDR3 is CASSQSAPNSPLHF.

V and J are TRBV6-1 and TRBJ2-1; TCRdb's D call of TRBD1 is untestable without DNA. The CDR3 spans 14 residues. Germline V gives CDR1 MNHNS, CDR2 SASEGT. The CDR3 loop reads CASDSWGRLNEQFF.

The rearrangement joins TRBV5-4 to TRBJ1-1. Germline V gene data show CDR1 as SGHNT and CDR2 as YYREEE (reference sequence). CDR3 size: 13 residues. The CDR3 reads CASSWGPISEAFF.

The genes are TRBV14 and TRBJ1-2; TCRdb selects TRBD1, and the lack of DNA leaves this call unchecked. CDR1 is SGHDN, CDR2 FVKESK, per germline. There are 14 residues in the CDR3. This CDR3 is CASSRDTTNYGYTF. Full variable domain (rest looked up from reference TRBV14 and TRBJ1-2): EAGVTQFPSHSVIEKGQTVTLRCDPISGHDNLYWYRRVMGKEIKFLLHFVKESKQDESGMPNNRFLAERTGGTYSTLKVQPAELEDSGVYFCASSRDTTNYGYTFGSGTRLTVV.

The chain employs TRBV5-1 and TRBJ2-1. The CDR3 consists of 15 residues. Germline CDR1 is SGHRS and CDR2 is YFSETQ. The CDR3 here is CASSLVPNSYNEQFF.

The chain carries TRBV20-1 and TRBJ2-1. CDR1 and CDR2 from the germline V gene are DFQATT and SNEGSKA (reference sequence). The CDR3 is made up of 13 amino acids. CDR3 residues: CSATRFSYNEQFF.

The chain couples TRBV20-1 to TRBJ2-1; TCRdb gives TRBD1 as the D gene, but with no DNA this cannot be confirmed. The CDR3 length is 13 residues. The germline CDR1 and CDR2 sequences are DFQATT and SNEGSKA (reference sequence). CDR3 region: CSALGQDYNEQFF.

The CDR3 loop reads CSVEDQGFRADTQYF. The V and J genes are TRBV29-1 and TRBJ2-3; TCRdb picks TRBD1, but there is no DNA to check that call. This CDR3 comprises 15 residues. Germline lookup yields CDR1 SQVTM and CDR2 ANQGSEA.

The chain recombines TRBV4-1 with TRBJ2-2. The CDR3 sequence is 16 residues long. CDR1 and CDR2 from the germline V gene are MGHRA and YSYEKL. The CDR3 here is CASSQTGRFGPRELFF.

Here the CDR3 reads CASSLSHGGAEGYTF. This sequence joins TRBV5-1 and TRBJ1-2; TCRdb designates TRBD1, a call that cannot be tested without DNA. CDR3 length: 15 amino acids. Germline CDR1 SGHRS, CDR2 YFSETQ.

The genes are TRBV14 and TRBJ2-2; absent DNA, TCRdb's TRBD2 call cannot be checked. Per the germline V gene, CDR1 is SGHDN and CDR2 is FVKESK. The CDR3 loop spans 19 amino acids. The chain's CDR3 is CASSPMGRLGQEDTGELFF.

The V gene is TRBV7-6, the J gene TRBJ2-5; TCRdb's D call, TRBD1, is unchecked because there is no DNA. The germline gives CDR1 SGHVS, CDR2 FNYEAQ. There are 14 residues in the CDR3. The CDR3 loop is CASSLDRVPETQYF.

The V gene is TRBV28, the J gene TRBJ2-3. This CDR3 has 13 amino acids. The germline CDR1 and CDR2 sequences are MDHEN and SYDVKM. CDR3 protein: CASMPPSTDTQYF.

The chain uses TRBV20-1 and TRBJ2-6; the D gene TCRdb calls, TRBD2, cannot be checked with no DNA. This CDR3 is 18 amino acids long. Germline V gives CDR1 DFQATT, CDR2 SNEGSKA (reference sequence). This CDR3 is CSATRTSVYSSGANVLTF.

The genes are TRBV27 and TRBJ1-2; without DNA, the TCRdb call of TRBD1 cannot be checked. CDR1 is MNHEY and CDR2 is SMNVEV in the germline V gene (reference sequence). This CDR3 has 13 residues. CDR3 residues: CASHNRGAYGYTF.

The genes are TRBV3-1 and TRBJ2-7; TCRdb picks TRBD2, but there is no DNA to check that call. Germline V gene data show CDR1 as LGHDT and CDR2 as YNNKEL (reference sequence). This CDR3 is 14 amino acids long. CDR3 loop: CASRQRPMSYEQYF.

The genes are TRBV7-2 and TRBJ2-7; no DNA is available, so the TRBD1 call from TCRdb remains unchecked. In germline, CDR1 is SGHTA, CDR2 FQGNSA. The CDR3 loop spans 14 amino acids. The CDR3 spells CASSPDRGTYEQYF.